This paragraph reports one T cell receptor (beta chain). The data originate from a study of blood T cell repertoires in COVID-19. Study-wide background: From the United States, Italy and Spain came samples of acute and convalescent COVID-19.

The protocol was immunoSEQ multiplex PCR, while the TCRdb copy is restricted to in-frame clones and leaves out a portion. The sample includes roughly 250,000 clones, roughly 86% seen only once; the top ten take about 1.5%. Participant age was roughly 18 to 100 years, and participants resided in 20 to 30 US areas. Participant-reported clinical history was the basis for cohort assignment. Recovered status in Cohort 3 required two negative PCRs, clearance, or symptom resolution. Germline CDR1 reads MDHEN; CDR2 reads SYDVKM. The CDR3 extends over 14 amino acids. V lost 6 bases to trimming and J lost 6 bases, with 12 bases between them.

The TCR was taken from a woman aged 45-65 years who had recovered from COVID-19. The chain joins TRBV28 to TRBJ1-6; D is uncertain. The sequencing sample was made of PBMCs or T cells enriched from blood (not recorded which). CDR3 nucleotides: TGTGCCAGCAGCGTACCCCCTAGTAATTCACCCCTCCACTTT. This codes for CASSVPPSNSPLHF.